Presented here are 18 T cell receptor beta chains from one specimen sequenced in a study of control samples from healthy donors and cancer patients. Method: immunoSEQ multiplex PCR; TCRdb's copy keeps in-frame clones and lacks some. The top ten hold about a sixth of the sample, which has approximately 68,000 clones, 83% seen once. The sample was blood. These receptors all stem from a man between 60 and 75 years old in good health.

This chain connects TRBV7-2 to TRBJ2-7; 13 bases are a match to TRBD2. The CDR3 has 19 residues. V lost 1 base to trimming and J lost 1 base; unmatched junction nucleotides: 10. The germline V gene has CDR1 SGHTA and CDR2 FQGNSA. CDR3 sequence (DNA): TGTGCCAGCAGCTTAGGATTTTCGGGACTAGCGGGACGATCCTACGAGCAGTACTTC. Translated: CASSLGFSGLAGRSYEQYF.

The chain is built from TRBV9 and TRBJ2-2; 11 nucleotides align to TRBD2. The trim removed 4 bases at V and 4 bases at J, leaving 12 bases unmatched. The CDR3 consists of 18 residues. Germline-derived CDR1 and CDR2 are SGDLS and YYNGEE. This CDR3 is CASSPWGSGREATGELFF. For the CDR3, the DNA is TGTGCCAGCAGCCCATGGGGTAGCGGGAGGGAGGCCACCGGGGAGCTGTTTTTT.

V and J are TRBV5-1 and TRBJ2-5; 12 bases line up with TRBD2. V shed 3 bases, J shed 1 base, and the junction held 4 bases outside the gene matches. CDR3 length: 16 amino acids. Germline-derived CDR1 and CDR2 are SGHRS and YFSETQ. The CDR3 DNA reads TGCGCCAGCAGCTCCGGACTAGCGGGGCGCCAAGAGACCCAGTACTTC. It codes for CASSSGLAGRQETQYF.

Only a few counts were recorded for this clone. This rearrangement joins TRBV7-3 to TRBJ2-1, with D possibly matching TRBD2 (6 bases). The germline CDR1 and CDR2 sequences are SGHTA and FQGTGA. Trimming shortened V by 5 bases and J by 1 base, and 15 bases separated the two germline ends. The CDR3 sequence is 16 residues long. CDR3 coding DNA: TGTGCCAGCAGCCCCCGGGTAGCGGCGTCCTACAATGAGCAGTTCTTC. Translated, it gives CASSPRVAASYNEQFF.

CDR3 sequence: CASSLTASGGNTGELFF. The CDR3 DNA reads as TGTGCCAGCAGCTTAACGGCTAGCGGGGGAAACACCGGGGAGCTGTTTTTT. This chain uses TRBV7-9 with TRBJ2-2, with 10 positions matching TRBD2. V dropped 2 bases and J dropped 2; count of bases not matched to a gene: 5. This CDR3 comprises 17 residues. Per the germline V gene, CDR1 is SEHNR and CDR2 is FQNEAQ (reference sequence).

The J gene is TRBJ2-2, the V gene TRBV21-1; the table's D gene call, TRBD2, was not cross checked with the DNA. TRBV21-1 is an annotated pseudogene. This CDR3 region has 16 residues. CDR3 DNA sequence: TGTGCCACCAGGGGATCTAGCGGGAGGTCGGGCGGGGAGCTGTTTTTT. This translates into CATRGSSGRSGGELFF.

The chain is built from TRBV29-1 and TRBJ1-2, with 9 bases aligning to TRBD1. The CDR3 loop spans 14 amino acids. Trimming took 5 bases from V and 7 from J; bases not matched to a gene: 11. Germline-derived CDR1 and CDR2 are SQVTM and ANQGSEA. CDR3 DNA sequence: TGCAGCGTTCGGACAGGGGTGTTAGTGGGTGGCTACACCTTC. Translated: CSVRTGVLVGGYTF.

V usage is TRBV3-1 (or the pseudogene TRBV3-2) and J usage is TRBJ2-6, with 8 bases aligning to TRBD1. J gave up 8 bases and V 3 bases, and 9 bases lay outside the gene matches. This CDR3 has 16 residues. Germline V gene data show CDR1 as LGHDT and CDR2 as YNNKEL (reference sequence). CDR3 in amino acids: CASSQTGQGKTNVLTF. The DNA of the CDR3 is TGTGCCAGCAGCCAGACCGGACAGGGAAAAACCAACGTCCTGACTTTC.

The V gene is TRBV28, the J gene TRBJ2-2; 7 bases map to TRBD1. With V trimmed by 6 bases and J by 4 bases, 11 bases remained unmatched. This CDR3 comprises 16 residues. The germline gives CDR1 MDHEN, CDR2 SYDVKM. The CDR3 here is CASRDHGRGFTGELFF. The CDR3, as DNA: TGTGCCAGCAGGGACCACGGCAGGGGGTTCACCGGGGAGCTGTTTTTT. Drawing the rest from reference TRBV28 and TRBJ2-2, the complete variable domain is DVKVTQSSRYLVKRTGEKVFLECVQDMDHENMFWYRQDPGLGLRLIYFSYDVKMKEKGDIPEGYSVSREKKERFSLILESASTNQTSMYLCASRDHGRGFTGELFFGEGSRLTVL.

The genes are TRBV7-2 and TRBJ1-4; D is unresolved. Trimming removed 3 bases from V and 0 bases from J, with 14 bases in between. The CDR3 consists of 17 residues. CDR1 SGHTA and CDR2 FQGNSA come from the germline V gene. CDR3 in DNA: TGTGCCAGCAGCTTTCCGCCAGAAGGCGCAACTAATGAAAAACTGTTTTTT. Encoded protein: CASSFPPEGATNEKLFF.

The genes are TRBV5-1 and TRBJ2-1; 10 bases match TRBD1. The CDR3 has 14 residues. The V segment lost 4 bases and the J segment 8 bases; nucleotides outside the gene matches: 6. Germline lookup yields CDR1 SGHRS and CDR2 YFSETQ. The CDR3 is CASSRGQGWDEQFF. The CDR3 DNA reads TGCGCCAGCAGCCGGGGACAGGGGTGGGATGAGCAGTTCTTC.

The chain recombines TRBV5-1 with TRBJ2-1; 11 bases are shared with TRBD2. Germline lookup yields CDR1 SGHRS and CDR2 YFSETQ. V shed 0 bases, J shed 9 bases, and the junction held 8 bases outside the gene matches. The length of the CDR3 is 16 residues. CDR3 loop: CASSLGGSSGRSEQFF. The CDR3 DNA reads as TGCGCCAGCAGCTTGGGAGGGTCTAGCGGGAGGAGTGAGCAGTTCTTC.

The chain carries TRBV6-2 or TRBV6-3 and TRBJ2-7; possibly TRBD2 for D (6 bases). V was pared by 6 bases and J by 6 bases, with 18 bases between. CDR3 size: 14 residues. In germline, CDR1 is MNHEY, CDR2 SVGEGT. This CDR3 is CASSFSGTWGEQYF. CDR3 DNA: TGTGCCAGCAGCTTCTCCGGGACTTGGGGCGAGCAGTACTTC.

This clone has a count of ten or more. This chain uses TRBV5-1 with TRBJ2-5, with 7 bases that match TRBD2. Per the germline V gene, CDR1 is SGHRS and CDR2 is YFSETQ. Losses at the gene ends were 8 bases for V and 2 bases for J; bases not matched to a gene: 3. The CDR3 is 12 amino acids. The CDR3 nucleotides read TGCGCCAGTACGGGGGGTCAAGAGACCCAGTACTTC. Residues: CASTGGQETQYF.

In this sample, this clone turned up once. This rearrangement joins TRBV6-5 to TRBJ2-1; D gene uncertain. V lost 6 bases and J lost 6, with 18 bases in between. CDR1 MNHEY and CDR2 SVGAGI come from the germline V gene. This CDR3 has 15 amino acids. CDR3 region: CASRAALTNRNEQFF. The CDR3 DNA reads as TGTGCCAGCAGGGCGGCTTTGACCAACCGCAATGAGCAGTTCTTC.

The chain couples TRBV5-1 to TRBJ1-3, with D perhaps matching TRBD1 (5 bases). Germline CDR1 and CDR2: SGHRS and YFSETQ. The CDR3 runs 14 residues. Between the trimmed V and J ends, which lost 4 bases and 3 bases, there was a span of 11 bases. The CDR3 DNA sequence: TGCGCCAGCAGCCCTGGGGGGTATGGAAACACCATATATTTT. Amino acids: CASSPGGYGNTIYF. The complete variable domain, with remaining parts taken from reference TRBV5-1 and TRBJ1-3, reads KAGVTQTPRYLIKTRGQQVTLSCSPISGHRSVSWYQQTPGQGLQFLFEYFSETQRNKGNFPGRFSGRQFSNSRSEMNVSTLELGDSALYLCASSPGGYGNTIYFGEGSWLTVV.

The chain combines TRBV30 with TRBJ2-2; 8 positions match TRBD1. Looked up from germline, CDR1 is GTSNPN and CDR2 is SVGIG (reference sequence). The CDR3 consists of 16 residues. J lost 6 bases, V lost 5 bases, and 14 bases had no gene match. This CDR3 is CAWQQGVSTFAGELFF. CDR3 coding DNA: TGTGCCTGGCAACAGGGGGTCTCCACATTTGCCGGGGAGCTGTTTTTT.

The J gene is TRBJ2-7, the V gene TRBV7-2, with D perhaps matching TRBD1 (6 bases). Looked up from germline, CDR1 is SGHTA and CDR2 is FQGNSA. CDR3 length: 14 residues. V was cut by 5 bases and J by 2 bases, with 13 bases left in between. CDR3: CASSTRQAPYEQYF. Written as DNA, the CDR3 is TGTGCCAGCAGCACCCGACAGGCCCCCTACGAGCAGTACTTC.